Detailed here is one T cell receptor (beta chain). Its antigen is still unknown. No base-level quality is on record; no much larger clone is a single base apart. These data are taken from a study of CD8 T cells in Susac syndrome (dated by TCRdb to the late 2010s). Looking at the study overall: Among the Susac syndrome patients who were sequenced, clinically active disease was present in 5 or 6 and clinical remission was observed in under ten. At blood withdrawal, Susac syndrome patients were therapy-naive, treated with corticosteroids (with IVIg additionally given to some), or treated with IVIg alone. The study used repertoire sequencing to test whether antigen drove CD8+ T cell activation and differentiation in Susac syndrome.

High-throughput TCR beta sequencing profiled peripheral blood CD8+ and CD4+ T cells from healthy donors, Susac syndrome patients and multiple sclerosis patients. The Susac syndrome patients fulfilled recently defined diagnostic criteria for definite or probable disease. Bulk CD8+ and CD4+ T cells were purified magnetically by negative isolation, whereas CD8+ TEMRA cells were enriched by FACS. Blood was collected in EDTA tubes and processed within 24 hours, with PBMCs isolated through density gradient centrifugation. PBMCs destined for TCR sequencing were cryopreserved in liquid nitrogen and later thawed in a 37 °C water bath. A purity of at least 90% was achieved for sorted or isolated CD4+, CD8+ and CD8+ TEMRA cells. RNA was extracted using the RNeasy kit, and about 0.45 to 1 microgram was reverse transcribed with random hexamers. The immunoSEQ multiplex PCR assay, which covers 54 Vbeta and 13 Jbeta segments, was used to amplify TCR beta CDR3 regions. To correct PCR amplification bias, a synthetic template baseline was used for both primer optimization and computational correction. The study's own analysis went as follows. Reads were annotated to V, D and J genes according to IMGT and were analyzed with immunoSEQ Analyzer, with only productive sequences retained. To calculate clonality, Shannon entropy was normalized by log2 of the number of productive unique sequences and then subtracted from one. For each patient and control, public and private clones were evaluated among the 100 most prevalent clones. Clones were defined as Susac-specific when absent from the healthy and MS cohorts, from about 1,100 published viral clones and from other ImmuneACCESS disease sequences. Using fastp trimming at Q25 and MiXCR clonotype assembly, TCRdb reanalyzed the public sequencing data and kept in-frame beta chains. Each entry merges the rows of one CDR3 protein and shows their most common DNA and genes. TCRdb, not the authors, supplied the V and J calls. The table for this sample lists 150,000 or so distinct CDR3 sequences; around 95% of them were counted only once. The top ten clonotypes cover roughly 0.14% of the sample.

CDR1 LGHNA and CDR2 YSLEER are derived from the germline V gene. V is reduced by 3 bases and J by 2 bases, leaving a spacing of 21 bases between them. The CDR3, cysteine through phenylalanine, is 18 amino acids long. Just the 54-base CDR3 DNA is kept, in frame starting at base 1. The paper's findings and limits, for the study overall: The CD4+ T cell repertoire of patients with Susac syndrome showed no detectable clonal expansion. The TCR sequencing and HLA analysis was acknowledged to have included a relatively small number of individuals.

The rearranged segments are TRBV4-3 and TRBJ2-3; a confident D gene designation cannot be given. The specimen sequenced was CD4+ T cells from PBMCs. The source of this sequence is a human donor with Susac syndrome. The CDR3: CASSHRRAMTRATDTQYF. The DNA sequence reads TGCGCCAGCAGCCATCGCCGGGCCATGACACGGGCCACAGATACGCAGTATTTT.